These 23 T cell receptor beta chains were sequenced from one sample in a study of T-cell memory formation after mild COVID-19 (dated by TCRdb to about 2021). Library creation used 5' RACE. Sequencer: Illumina NovaSeq 6000. The public reads were quality trimmed at Q25 with fastp and then assembled into clones with MiXCR by TCRdb, keeping productive beta chains. Rows merge per CDR3 protein into single entries with the most common DNA and genes. This sample lists approximately 250,000 distinct CDR3 sequences; over 15% were detected once. The biggest ten clones account for 22% of the sample. The specimen was PBMCs or a T cell subset sorted from them (not recorded which). The receptors originated from a man between 18 and 29 years old who had mild COVID-19 (a few samples of this study predate the infection). The sample titles of this study are shuffled in the database, so cell type and time point are left out; the donor was told from shared clones.

The table lists this clonotype with a few counts. The genes are TRBV7-2 and TRBJ1-1; D unclear. CDR3 length: 14 residues. Germline CDR1 SGHTA, CDR2 FQGNSA. V lost 2 bases, J lost 2 bases, and 9 bases lay in between. For the CDR3, the DNA is TGTGCCAGCAGCTTAAACAGCCAAAACACTGAAGCTTTCTTT. This encodes CASSLNSQNTEAFF.

The V gene is TRBV5-1, the J gene TRBJ1-1; perhaps TRBD1 as D (5 bases). Germline V gene data show CDR1 as SGHRS and CDR2 as YFSETQ. The V end lost 0 bases, the J end lost 4 bases, and 10 bases lay between the germline ends. The CDR3 spans 14 residues. CDR3 nucleotide sequence: TGCGCCAGCAGCTTGGATTCGGGGGTCACTGAAGCTTTCTTT. Translation: CASSLDSGVTEAFF.

The rearrangement links TRBV4-3 to TRBJ2-7; D might be TRBD1 (5 bases). Germline loops: CDR1 LGHNA, CDR2 YSLEER. The CDR3 has 14 residues. The CDR3 DNA sequence: TGCGCCAACAGCCAAGGGGTGGCGTCCTACGAGCAGTACGTC. Protein product: CANSQGVASYEQYV.

The chain joins TRBV4-3 to TRBJ1-6, with D maybe TRBD1 (5 bases). The CDR3 is 14 residues long. CDR1 is LGHNA and CDR2 is YSLEER in the germline V gene. V gave up 0 bases and J gave up 8 bases, with 8 bases separating them. CDR3 DNA sequence: TGCGCCAGCAGCCAAGATGTGGGGGATTCACCCCTCCACTTT. Translating it yields CASSQDVGDSPLHF.

The chain employs TRBV19 and TRBJ1-5; no clear D. This CDR3 is built from 14 residues. Trimming removed 2 bases from V and 7 bases from J, with 12 bases in between. Germline V gene sequence: CDR1 LNHDA, CDR2 SQIVND (reference sequence). CDR3 residues: CASSIIGFEQPQHF. Written as DNA, the CDR3 is TGTGCCAGTAGTATAATTGGTTTCGAGCAGCCCCAGCATTTT.

The sample holds a few counts of this clonotype. This chain uses TRBV12-3 or TRBV12-4 with TRBJ2-3, with D tentatively TRBD2 (6 bases). V shed 3 bases and J shed 0 bases, with 19 bases lying between them. The CDR3 is 18 amino acids. In nucleotides, the CDR3 is TGTGCCAGCAGTTTTTCCAGGTGGGGTAGCGGAAGCACAGATACGCAGTATTTT. Translated, it gives CASSFSRWGSGSTDTQYF.

This chain connects TRBV5-1 to TRBJ2-1; possible D gene TRBD2, 6 bases. The CDR3 loop spans 14 amino acids. Germline CDR1 SGHRS, CDR2 YFSETQ. V shed 4 bases and J shed 7 bases, with 15 bases lying between them. CDR3 protein: CASSEASAGNEQFF. In DNA, the CDR3 is TGCGCCAGCAGCGAGGCTTCGGCGGGGAATGAGCAGTTCTTC.

This clonotype showed up just a few times. This CDR3 is CSAPGPVAKNIQYF. CDR3 bases: TGCAGTGCTCCCGGGCCGGTAGCCAAAAACATTCAGTACTTC. The J gene is TRBJ2-4, the V gene TRBV20-1; D unresolved. V lost 5 bases and J lost 0, with 11 bases in between. The CDR3 totals 14 residues. Germline loops: CDR1 DFQATT, CDR2 SNEGSKA (reference sequence).

This chain connects TRBV4-1 to TRBJ1-6; TRBD1 might be the D (5 bases). V shed 2 bases and J shed 7 bases, with 18 bases lying between them. Per the germline V gene, CDR1 is MGHRA and CDR2 is YSYEKL. The CDR3 totals 17 residues. The CDR3 loop is CASSQNRPRVRNSPLHF. The CDR3 DNA reads as TGCGCCAGCAGCCAAAATAGGCCCAGGGTACGAAATTCACCCCTCCACTTT.

The V call is TRBV5-4, the J call TRBJ2-2; perhaps TRBD2 as D (6 bases). V lost 2 bases to trimming and J lost 9 bases, with 17 bases between them. Germline loops: CDR1 SGHNT, CDR2 YYREEE (reference sequence). The CDR3 contains 15 residues. As DNA, the CDR3 is TGTGCCAGCAGCTTCGGCGGGGCCGGGACCAGGGAGCTGTTTTTT. It specifies CASSFGGAGTRELFF.

This clonotype was observed a handful of times. The V call is TRBV9, the J call TRBJ1-3; tentatively, D is TRBD1 (5 bases). Trimming took 6 bases from V and 1 from J, leaving 14 bases between them. CDR3 size: 15 residues. The germline V gene encodes CDR1 SGDLS and CDR2 YYNGEE. The CDR3 DNA is TGTGCCAGCACCGGCCGCGCAGGGTCTGGAAACACCATATATTTT. As protein: CASTGRAGSGNTIYF.

V and J are TRBV4-2 and TRBJ1-5; D perhaps matches TRBD1 (6 bases). Trimming cost V 3 bases and J 5 bases, with 20 bases left between them. Germline CDR1 reads LGHNA; CDR2 reads YNFKEQ. This CDR3 comprises 17 residues. CDR3 nucleotides: TGTGCCAGCAGCCACGGTCCCGGACAGAGCCGAGATCAGCCCCAGCATTTT. This gives the protein CASSHGPGQSRDQPQHF.

This clonotype was observed many times. The chain uses TRBV7-2 and TRBJ1-2; TRBD1 matches at 8 bases. Germline lookup yields CDR1 SGHTA and CDR2 FQGNSA. The length of the CDR3 is 13 residues. Germline trimming cut 4 bases from V and 4 bases from J; bases unmatched to any gene: 2. CDR3 in DNA: TGTGCCAGCAGCTCAGGGGGCCTCTATGGCTACACCTTC. Translated, it gives CASSSGGLYGYTF.

Here the CDR3 DNA reads TGTGCCAGCAGCGCGGGACCGGACACAGATACGCAGTATTTT. Its protein is CASSAGPDTDTQYF. V is TRBV9 and J is TRBJ2-3, with D tentatively TRBD1 or TRBD2 (5 bases each). V was clipped by 3 bases and J by 2 bases, with 10 bases between them. Germline V gene data show CDR1 as SGDLS and CDR2 as YYNGEE. This CDR3 has 14 amino acids.

Many counts were recorded for this clonotype. V usage is TRBV4-3 and J usage is TRBJ2-2; D perhaps matches TRBD1 (6 bases). The CDR3 is 17 amino acids. Germline lookup yields CDR1 LGHNA and CDR2 YSLEER. The V and J ends lost 1 base and 8 bases respectively, with 20 bases between them. The DNA of the CDR3 is TGCGCCAGCAGCCAAGGAATACCAGGGGAATCGTGGGGGGAGCTGTTTTTT. Its translation is CASSQGIPGESWGELFF.

This clonotype has more than one count but fewer than ten. V and J are TRBV7-2 and TRBJ2-3; no clear D gene. Trimming cost V 1 base and J 2 bases, with 22 bases left between them. Germline loops: CDR1 SGHTA, CDR2 FQGNSA. The CDR3 contains 19 residues. CDR3 nucleotide sequence: TGTGCCAGCAGCTTAGGACTCGACGCACTCGGGCATTTCACAGATACGCAGTATTTT. Residues: CASSLGLDALGHFTDTQYF.

This clonotype has a handful of counts. The chain carries TRBV18 and TRBJ2-7; 8 nucleotides line up with TRBD1. V lost 6 bases and J lost 3; bases outside the gene matches: 10. This CDR3 comprises 15 residues. Germline V gene data show CDR1 as KGHSH and CDR2 as LQKENI. The CDR3, as DNA: TGTGCCAGCTCGGTCGGACAGGGAAATGTCTACGAGCAGTACGTC. Encoded protein: CASSVGQGNVYEQYV.

This clonotype was seen at least ten times. The gene calls are TRBV10-3 and TRBJ1-1; no firm D call. Germline CDR1 and CDR2: ENHRY and SYGVKD. CDR3 length: 14 residues. Trimming stripped 4 bases from V and 2 bases from J, with 11 bases between. The CDR3 protein is CAISVRADNTEAFF. Here the CDR3 DNA reads TGTGCCATCAGTGTAAGGGCAGATAACACTGAAGCTTTCTTT.

J is TRBJ2-5 and V is TRBV10-3; 10 bases line up with TRBD2. The CDR3 runs to 15 residues. V shed 6 bases and J 2 bases; nucleotides not matched to a gene: 6. Germline-derived CDR1 and CDR2 are ENHRY and SYGVKD. CDR3 sequence reads: CAISLAGALQETQYF. The CDR3, as DNA: TGTGCCATCAGCCTAGCGGGGGCGCTTCAAGAGACCCAGTACTTC.

V and J are TRBV3-1 and TRBJ2-5; TRBD1 matches 7 bases. There are 15 residues in the CDR3. After removal of 2 bases from V and 4 bases from J, the junction contained 7 bases not matched to a gene. CDR1 is LGHDT and CDR2 is YNNKEL in the germline V gene (reference sequence). The CDR3 spells CASSQWTGTRETQYF. In DNA form, the CDR3 reads TGTGCCAGCAGCCAATGGACAGGTACCCGAGAGACCCAGTACTTC.

This rearrangement joins TRBV7-9 to TRBJ2-1; 7 bases agree with TRBD2. Germline loops: CDR1 SEHNR, CDR2 FQNEAQ (reference sequence). The CDR3 totals 18 residues. Trimming removed 0 bases from V and 0 bases from J; junction bases left unmatched: 8. The CDR3 sequence is CASSLAGGAGNSYNEQFF. In DNA form, the CDR3 reads TGTGCCAGCAGCTTAGCGGGTGGAGCGGGAAACTCCTACAATGAGCAGTTCTTC.

This chain joins TRBV28 and TRBJ1-6; no clear D. The ends were cut back, 6 bases at V and 7 bases at J, with 7 bases in the middle. The V gene's germline CDR1 is MDHEN and CDR2 SYDVKM. The CDR3 runs to 12 residues. The CDR3 sequence: CASSPQNSPLHF. The CDR3 DNA reads as TGTGCCAGCAGCCCCCAAAATTCACCCCTCCACTTT. Filled out from reference TRBV28 and TRBJ1-6, the complete variable domain reads DVKVTQSSRYLVKRTGEKVFLECVQDMDHENMFWYRQDPGLGLRLIYFSYDVKMKEKGDIPEGYSVSREKKERFSLILESASTNQTSMYLCASSPQNSPLHFGNGTRLTVT.

This chain links TRBV29-1 with TRBJ1-1, with a tentative D call TRBD1 (5 bases). Germline CDR1 and CDR2: SQVTM and ANQGSEA. The germline V and J ends were trimmed by 7 bases and 7 bases, with 16 bases remaining between them. The CDR3 consists of 12 residues. The CDR3 nucleotides are TGCAGCGCCGATCGGGGGACCTTTGAAGCTTTCTTT. It specifies CSADRGTFEAFF.